The present T cell receptor beta chain was sequenced within a study of cytomegalovirus exposure and HLA in healthy donors. Across the study: Inside one of the first data releases sat some 85 million unique TCRs taken from HLA-typed donors. There were fewer than 500 genotyped donors. Of these, about 81% fell in the genetic ancestry cluster associated with self-reported Caucasian donors.

About this clone: Its antigen is not known.

Findings and caveats of the study: Among CMV-associated TCR beta chains, most appeared HLA-restricted in a later analysis.

Per germline, CDR1 LNHDA and CDR2 SQIVND (reference sequence). The CDR3 is made up of 14 amino acids. The ends were cut back, 10 bases at V and 3 bases at J, with 16 bases in the middle. It was with 60 Vbeta and 13 Jbeta primers that the PCR ran. Repertoires were generated with immunoSEQ multiplex PCR, while TCRdb's copy carries only in-frame clones and drops some. The sample carries about 160,000 clones, around four fifths recorded once. The donors, nominally healthy at sampling, likely had unrecorded immune exposures. The chain couples TRBV19 to TRBJ1-5; a possible D gene is TRBD1 (6 bases). The receptor's source is a man aged 18 to 29 in good health and CMV-seronegative. The material sequenced was PBMCs. The CDR3 DNA follows: TGTGCCACTTCTCATCAGGGGCACAATCAGCCCCAGCATTTT. It codes for CATSHQGHNQPQHF.